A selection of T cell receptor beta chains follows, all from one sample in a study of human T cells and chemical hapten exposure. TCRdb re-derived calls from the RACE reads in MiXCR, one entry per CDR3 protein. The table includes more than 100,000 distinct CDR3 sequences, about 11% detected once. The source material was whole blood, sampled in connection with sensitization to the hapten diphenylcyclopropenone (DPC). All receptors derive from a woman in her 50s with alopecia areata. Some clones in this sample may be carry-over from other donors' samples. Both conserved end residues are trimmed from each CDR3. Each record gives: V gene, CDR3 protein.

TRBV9	ASSVTDYNEQF
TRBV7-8	ASSSLDEQY
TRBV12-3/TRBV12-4	ASSHYTGELF
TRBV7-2	ASRQTSGGANTQY
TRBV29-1	SVSPGSGANVLT
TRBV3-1	ASSRGQPQH
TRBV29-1	SVLENIQY
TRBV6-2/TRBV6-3	ASTGQNTDTQY
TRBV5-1	ASSSRGLADEQF
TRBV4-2	ASSQDDGSGRAGQETQY
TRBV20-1	SAAPPGTSGSNEQF
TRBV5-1	ASSFSGGLGETQY
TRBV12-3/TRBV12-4	ASSRRDRGSEAF
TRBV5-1	ASSRDGTEAF
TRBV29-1	SVEDRAGSYEQY
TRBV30	AWELGLAGNEQF
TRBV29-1	SVEGTGGSTDTQY
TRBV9	ASSVAGQGMYTGELF
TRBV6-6	ASSYEATNEQF
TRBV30	AWRGGDTSQYTDTQY
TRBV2	ASSEVSETYEQY
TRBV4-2	ASSQALGGSEDTQY
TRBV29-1	SGAGLAGVNEQF
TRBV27	ASSLSGTVNTEAF
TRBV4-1	ASSRMTGAGNTIY
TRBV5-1	ASSLRQGAVNTEAF
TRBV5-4	ASSPPYEQY
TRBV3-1	ASSQGPNSPLH